Each of the 27 T cell receptor beta chains below was sequenced from the same sample in a study of shared clonotypes between healthy human individuals. The table came from immunoSEQ multiplex PCR; TCRdb's copy has only in-frame clones and leaves some out. The sample lists some 1 million clones; 65% to 80% were seen once. Source material: memory CD4+ T cells sorted from blood. Stated subset: CD45RA-negative fraction. All receptors come from a young man in good health.

The CDR3 region is CASSSIRDGAYEQYF. For the CDR3, the DNA is TGTGCCAGCAGCTCGATACGGGACGGAGCCTACGAGCAGTACTTC. The chain is built from TRBV11-2 and TRBJ2-7; D could derive from TRBD1 or TRBD2 (5 bases each). CDR1 is SGHAT, CDR2 FQNNGV, per germline. Trimming removed 4 bases from V and 2 bases from J, with 15 bases in between. This CDR3 has 15 amino acids.

The chain couples TRBV11-2 to TRBJ1-6; D remains unclear. There are 12 residues in the CDR3. Trimming took off 7 bases at V and 6 bases at J, with 7 bases between the two ends. The germline gives CDR1 SGHAT, CDR2 FQNNGV. In DNA, the CDR3 is TGTGCCAGCACTCCTGGTAATTCACCCCTCCACTTT. This translates into CASTPGNSPLHF.

In its sample, this clone was seen a few times. V usage is TRBV6-5 and J usage is TRBJ2-7; D is possibly TRBD2 (6 bases). V was pared by 0 bases and J by 7 bases, with 13 bases between. Germline V lookup: CDR1 MNHEY, CDR2 SVGAGI. CDR3 length equals 14 residues. CDR3 sequence reads: CASSYSVAAWEQYF. CDR3 nucleotides: TGTGCCAGCAGTTACTCAGTAGCGGCGTGGGAGCAGTACTTC.

This clone was observed a single time. The rearrangement joins TRBV7-9 to TRBJ2-1, with 10 positions matching TRBD2. The CDR3 is 16 residues long. The J segment lost 4 bases and the V segment lost 1 base, leaving 4 bases of the junction unmatched. CDR1 SEHNR and CDR2 FQNEAQ come from the germline V gene (reference sequence). CDR3: CASSLGAGGLYNEQFF. Written as DNA, the CDR3 is TGTGCCAGCAGCTTAGGAGCGGGGGGGTTATACAATGAGCAGTTCTTC. Full variable domain (outside the CDR3, taken from reference TRBV7-9 and TRBJ2-1): DTGVSQNPRHKITKRGQNVTFRCDPISEHNRLYWYRQTLGQGPEFLTYFQNEAQLEKSRLLSDRFSAERPKGSFSTLEIQRTEQGDSAMYLCASSLGAGGLYNEQFFGPGTRLTVL.

The chain recombines TRBV25-1 with TRBJ1-5; TRBD1 agrees at 9 bases. The V gene end was trimmed by 0 bases and the J gene end by 8 bases; junction bases not matched to a gene: 8. The CDR3 runs 16 residues. Germline CDR1 and CDR2: MGHDK and SYGVNS. The CDR3 protein is CASSEYGTGMEKPQHF. DNA for the CDR3: TGTGCCAGCAGTGAATATGGGACAGGGATGGAGAAGCCCCAGCATTTT.

This chain joins TRBV7-2 and TRBJ1-4; 7 bases align to TRBD1. After removal of 5 bases from V and 4 bases from J, the junction contained 7 bases not matched to a gene. This CDR3 is 15 amino acids long. From germline, CDR1 is SGHTA and CDR2 FQGNSA. This CDR3 is CASSPGGTVNEKLFF. CDR3 DNA: TGTGCCAGCAGCCCAGGGGGGACAGTTAATGAAAAACTGTTTTTT.

Comment on this clone: The identical CDR3 is also encoded by other nucleotide sequences in the sample. The J gene is TRBJ2-5, the V gene TRBV6-1; TRBD1 agrees at 7 bases. The junction had 4 bases not matched to a gene; V was cut back by 2 bases and J by 1 base. The CDR3 covers 15 residues. CDR1 and CDR2 from the germline V gene are MNHNS and SASEGT. DNA of the CDR3: TGTGCCAGCAGTGAAAACAGGGGCCCCCAAGAGACCCAGTACTTC. Protein sequence: CASSENRGPQETQYF.

In the case of this clone: Other nucleotide sequences from this sample produce the same CDR3. The V and J genes are TRBV30 and TRBJ2-7; D not resolved. Trimming removed 1 base from V and 3 bases from J, with 4 bases in between. Looked up from germline, CDR1 is GTSNPN and CDR2 is SVGIG (reference sequence). The CDR3 loop spans 11 amino acids. The CDR3 region is CAWSADYEQYF. The CDR3 DNA is TGTGCCTGGAGTGCCGACTACGAGCAGTACTTC. The full variable domain, its missing parts supplied by reference TRBV30 and TRBJ2-7, is SQTIHQWPATLVQPVGSPLSLECTVEGTSNPNLYWYRQAAGRGLQLLFYSVGIGQISSEVPQNLSASRPQDRQFILSSKKLLLSDSGFYLCAWSADYEQYFGPGTRLTVT.

The chain joins TRBV30 to TRBJ1-4, with 7 bases matching TRBD1. Unmatched junction bases numbered 14, after V lost 3 bases and J lost 4 bases. The CDR3 runs 17 residues. The germline V gene encodes CDR1 GTSNPN and CDR2 SVGIG (reference sequence). The CDR3 region has the DNA TGTGCCTGGAGGAAAAACAGGGGCTCTGGTGTTAATGAAAAACTGTTTTTT. Its translation is CAWRKNRGSGVNEKLFF.

V and J are TRBV5-5 and TRBJ1-6; D is possibly TRBD1 (6 bases). Trimming left V 0 bases short and J 9 bases short, with 7 bases between. CDR3 length equals 13 residues. Per the germline V gene, CDR1 is SGHKS and CDR2 is YYEKEE (reference sequence). The CDR3 DNA reads as TGTGCCAGCAGCTTGGCAGGGGTTTCACCCCTCCACTTT. Its protein is CASSLAGVSPLHF. Looking up the rest from reference TRBV5-5 and TRBJ1-6 gives the full variable domain: DAGVTQSPTHLIKTRGQQVTLRCSPISGHKSVSWYQQVLGQGPQFIFQYYEKEERGRGNFPDRFSARQFPNYSSELNVNALLLGDSALYLCASSLAGVSPLHFGNGTRLTVT.

With respect to this clone: Other DNA variants within this sample encode the same CDR3. The rearrangement joins TRBV5-1 to TRBJ2-3, with 12 bases aligning to TRBD2. CDR1 and CDR2 from the germline V gene are SGHRS and YFSETQ. The CDR3 runs to 16 residues. Trimming took 3 bases from V and 1 from J; bases not matched to a gene: 3. The CDR3 loop is CASSSRTSGGTDTQYF. The CDR3 DNA is TGCGCCAGCAGCTCCCGGACTAGCGGGGGCACAGATACGCAGTATTTT.

The V call is TRBV28, the J call TRBJ2-7, with D possibly being TRBD1 or TRBD2 (6 bases each). This CDR3 region has 14 residues. V lost 6 bases to trimming and J lost 5 bases, with 17 bases between them. The germline V gene has CDR1 MDHEN and CDR2 SYDVKM. CDR3 nucleotides: TGTGCCAGCAGCGCAGGAGGGGGTGTCCACGAGCAGTACTTC. This codes for CASSAGGGVHEQYF.

This chain uses TRBV5-5 with TRBJ1-5; 8 positions match TRBD1. The CDR3 has 14 amino acids. The V gene's germline CDR1 is SGHKS and CDR2 YYEKEE (reference sequence). V lost 4 bases, J lost 5 bases, and 5 bases stayed unmatched. The CDR3 DNA sequence: TGTGCCAGCAGCCGGACAGGGTCTGATCAGCCCCAGCATTTT. Translated, it gives CASSRTGSDQPQHF.

This clone turned up a few times. The genes are TRBV30 and TRBJ2-2; possible D gene TRBD1, 6 bases. V gave up 0 bases and J gave up 2 bases, with 10 bases separating them. CDR3 length: 15 residues. Germline V gene sequence: CDR1 GTSNPN, CDR2 SVGIG (reference sequence). CDR3 nucleotides: TGTGCCTGGAGTGTAGCGGACAGCAACACCGGGGAGCTGTTTTTT. This gives the protein CAWSVADSNTGELFF.

The chain recombines TRBV5-8 with TRBJ2-7, with D possibly matching TRBD2 (5 bases). Trimming pared 4 bases from V and 0 bases from J, leaving 17 bases between. This CDR3 contains 16 residues. Germline V CDR1 and CDR2: SGHTS, YDEGEE. The DNA for the CDR3 is TGTGCCAGCAGCCGCGAACCGGGGTTTAGCTCCTACGAGCAGTACTTC. Protein sequence: CASSREPGFSSYEQYF.

CDR3 nucleotides: TGTGCTAGTGGTTTGGCCGTCGGACGCGGGTACAATGAGCAGTTCTTC. Its translation is CASGLAVGRGYNEQFF. The chain combines TRBV12-5 with TRBJ2-1; a weak D match, TRBD2 (5 bases). The germline V gene encodes CDR1 LGHNT and CDR2 FRNRAP. CDR3 length: 16 residues. V lost 1 base and J 4 bases, leaving 14 bases between the germline ends. Full variable domain (rest looked up from reference TRBV12-5 and TRBJ2-1): DARVTQTPRHKVTEMGQEVTMRCQPILGHNTVFWYRQTMMQGLELLAYFRNRAPLDDSGMPKDRFSAEMPDATLATLKIQPSEPRDSAVYFCASGLAVGRGYNEQFFGPGTRLTVL.

Many counts were recorded for this clone. This chain joins TRBV5-4 and TRBJ1-6; a weak D match, TRBD1 (6 bases). Germline V CDR1 and CDR2: SGHNT, YYREEE (reference sequence). Trimming stripped 4 bases from V and 9 bases from J, with 17 bases between. The CDR3 runs 15 residues. In DNA, the CDR3 is TGTGCCAGCAGCGTTTACCAACTAGGGGGTTCACCCCTCCACTTT. Protein: CASSVYQLGGSPLHF.

The J gene is TRBJ2-3, the V gene TRBV29-1, with TRBD2 matching over 15 bases. V lost 6 bases, J lost 9 bases, and 4 bases stayed unmatched. In germline, CDR1 is SQVTM, CDR2 ANQGSEA. The CDR3 consists of 13 residues. The chain's CDR3 is CSVGTSGGWTQYF. CDR3 in DNA: TGCAGCGTCGGGACTAGCGGGGGGTGGACGCAGTATTTT.

J is TRBJ2-5 and V is TRBV28; D is uncertain. Trimming removed 5 bases from V and 1 base from J, with 17 bases in between. This CDR3 contains 16 residues. The germline V gene encodes CDR1 MDHEN and CDR2 SYDVKM. CDR3 in DNA: TGTGCCAGCAGTCAGACAATCCCCCGCGGCCAAGAGACCCAGTACTTC. It is translated as CASSQTIPRGQETQYF.

This clone has only one observation. This rearrangement joins TRBV13 to TRBJ2-5; 9 bases agree with TRBD1. The CDR3 is made up of 19 amino acids. The V gene's germline CDR1 is PRHDT and CDR2 FYEKMQ (reference sequence). J was trimmed by 1 base and V by 2 bases; bases with no gene match: 14. CDR3 sequence reads: CASSLTVVPGQGTQETQYF. The DNA for the CDR3 is TGTGCCAGCAGCTTAACGGTTGTCCCGGGACAGGGCACCCAAGAGACCCAGTACTTC.

The J gene is TRBJ2-3, the V gene TRBV6-1; 8 bases map to TRBD1. V trimming: 2 bases; J trimming: 5 bases; junction bases outside the gene matches: 3. There are 14 residues in the CDR3. Per germline, CDR1 MNHNS and CDR2 SASEGT. The CDR3 sequence: CASSEQGARDTQYF. Here the CDR3 DNA reads TGTGCCAGCAGTGAACAGGGGGCCAGAGATACGCAGTATTTT.

This chain uses TRBV4-1 with TRBJ1-5; D might be TRBD1 (5 bases). V lost 3 bases and J 5 bases, leaving 29 bases between the germline ends. In germline, CDR1 is MGHRA, CDR2 YSYEKL. The CDR3 runs to 20 residues. The CDR3 spells CASSHAIGKERRGDYQPQHF. The CDR3 DNA sequence: TGCGCCAGCAGCCACGCCATTGGGAAGGAGCGGCGGGGGGATTATCAGCCCCAGCATTTT.

This clone occurred a few times. The CDR3: CASSTSGTDTQYF. CDR3 bases: TGTGCCAGCAGCACCAGCGGAACAGATACGCAGTATTTT. This rearrangement joins TRBV5-4 to TRBJ2-3, with D maybe TRBD2 (5 bases). V was pared by 4 bases and J by 3 bases, with 9 bases between. The germline V gene has CDR1 SGHNT and CDR2 YYREEE (reference sequence). The CDR3 covers 13 residues.

This rearrangement joins TRBV7-2 to TRBJ2-7, with D possibly TRBD1 on 6 matching bases. Trimming removed 5 bases at V and 6 bases at J, with 11 bases between. There are 12 residues in the CDR3. Germline CDR1 reads SGHTA; CDR2 reads FQGNSA. The DNA for the CDR3 is TGTGCCAGCAGCGCTCGAGGGGGCGAGCAGTACTTC. Translated: CASSARGGEQYF.

The genes are TRBV6-5 and TRBJ2-7, with TRBD1 matching 7 bases. Germline V gene sequence: CDR1 MNHEY, CDR2 SVGAGI. Trimming took 2 bases from V and 0 from J; bases not matched to a gene: 4. There are 15 residues in the CDR3. This CDR3 reads CASSYGQADSYEQYF. In DNA form, the CDR3 reads TGTGCCAGCAGTTACGGACAGGCAGACTCCTACGAGCAGTACTTC.

This chain joins TRBV10-2 and TRBJ2-5; D gene uncertain. CDR1 is WSHSY, CDR2 SAAADI, per germline. CDR3 length equals 12 residues. V lost 3 bases, J lost 5 bases, and 7 bases lay in between. Written as DNA, the CDR3 is TGCGCCAGCAGTGACAGTCTTGAGACCCAGTACTTC. This codes for CASSDSLETQYF.

As concerns this clone: The sample carries other DNA sequences with the same CDR3. The rearrangement uses TRBV9 and TRBJ1-1; 7 nucleotides agree with TRBD1. Unmatched junction bases numbered 3, after V lost 4 bases and J lost 0 bases. Germline V gene sequence: CDR1 SGDLS, CDR2 YYNGEE. The CDR3 runs to 14 residues. The CDR3 here is CASSPGTVNTEAFF. In DNA form, the CDR3 reads TGTGCCAGCAGCCCTGGGACAGTGAACACTGAAGCTTTCTTT.